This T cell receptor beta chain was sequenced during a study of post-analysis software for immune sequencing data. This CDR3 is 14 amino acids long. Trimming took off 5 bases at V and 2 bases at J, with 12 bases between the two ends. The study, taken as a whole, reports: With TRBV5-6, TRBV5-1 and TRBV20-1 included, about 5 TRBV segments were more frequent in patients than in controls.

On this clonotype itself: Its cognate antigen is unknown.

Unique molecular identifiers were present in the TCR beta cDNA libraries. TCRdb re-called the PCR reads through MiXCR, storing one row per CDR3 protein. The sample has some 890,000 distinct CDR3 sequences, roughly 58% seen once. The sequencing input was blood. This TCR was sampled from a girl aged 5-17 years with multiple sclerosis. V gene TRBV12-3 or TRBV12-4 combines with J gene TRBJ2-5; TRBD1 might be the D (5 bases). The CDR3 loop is CASSLQGGQETQYF. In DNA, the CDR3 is TGTGCCAGCAGTCTCCAGGGTGGGCAAGAGACCCAGTACTTC.